These 19 T cell receptor beta chains came from one sample sequenced in a study of OX40 agonist ivuxolimab in advanced cancers. Some clones are missing from TCRdb's copy, which holds only in-frame ones; the method was immunoSEQ multiplex PCR. The sample lists approximately 59,000 clones; 70% to 90% were seen once. Here the sequenced sample was CD4+ or CD8+ T cells sorted from blood, taken in a trial of the OX40 agonist ivuxolimab. The receptor source for this set is an adult with an advanced solid tumor such as melanoma, head and neck, liver or kidney cancer.

V is TRBV5-5 and J is TRBJ2-1; D is possibly TRBD1 (5 bases). This CDR3 has 14 residues. Germline values: CDR1 SGHKS, CDR2 YYEKEE (reference sequence). V lost 7 bases, J lost 7 bases, and 18 bases lay in between. CDR3 nucleotides: TGTGCCAGCCGAGGTCAGGGAAAGGGAAATGAGCAGTTCTTC. It encodes CASRGQGKGNEQFF.

DNA for the CDR3: TGTGCCAGCAGCCGTCATCGAGAACAGGGAAGCTCTGGGGCCAACGTCCTGACTTTC. Its protein product is CASSRHREQGSSGANVLTF. V and J are TRBV5-6 and TRBJ2-6, with D maybe TRBD1 (6 bases). CDR3 length: 19 residues. V was clipped by 4 bases and J by 0 bases, with 20 bases between them. The germline gives CDR1 SGHDT, CDR2 YYEEEE.

This clone was picked up a small number of times. The rearrangement links TRBV25-1 to TRBJ2-1; 9 bases match TRBD1. CDR1 MGHDK and CDR2 SYGVNS come from the germline V gene. This CDR3 region has 15 residues. The trim removed 6 bases at V and 2 bases at J, leaving 5 bases unmatched. Here the CDR3 DNA reads TGTGCCAGCAGCATCGGGACAGGGACCTACAATGAGCAGTTCTTC. This sequence encodes CASSIGTGTYNEQFF.

The V gene is TRBV9, the J gene TRBJ2-3; D gene unclear. Between the trimmed V and J ends, which lost 4 bases and 0 bases, there was a span of 6 bases. The CDR3 totals 13 residues. Per the germline V gene, CDR1 is SGDLS and CDR2 is YYNGEE. The CDR3 nucleotides read TGTGCCAGCAGCCTCCCTAGCACAGATACGCAGTATTTT. Translating gives CASSLPSTDTQYF. Full variable domain (outside the CDR3, taken from reference TRBV9 and TRBJ2-3): DSGVTQTPKHLITATGQRVTLRCSPRSGDLSVYWYQQSLDQGLQFLIQYYNGEERAKGNILERFSAQQFPDLHSELNLSSLELGDSALYFCASSLPSTDTQYFGPGTRLTVL.

This clone was picked up one time. The chain couples TRBV7-3 to TRBJ2-1; 9 bases agree with TRBD1. The ends lost 5 bases at V and 7 bases at J; junction bases unmatched: 6. Germline V CDR1 and CDR2: SGHTA, FQGTGA. CDR3 length: 14 residues. The CDR3 nucleotides read TGTGCCAGCAGCCCCGGGACAGGGTTTAATGAGCAGTTCTTC. Residues: CASSPGTGFNEQFF.

The rearrangement links TRBV7-8 to TRBJ1-1; D uncertain. The ends were cut back, 5 bases at V and 1 base at J, with 17 bases in the middle. Germline CDR1 reads SGHVS; CDR2 reads FQNEAQ. CDR3 length: 16 residues. The CDR3 region is CASSPGRWAKNTEAFF. The CDR3 DNA reads TGTGCCAGCAGCCCTGGTCGGTGGGCGAAGAACACTGAAGCTTTCTTT.

The V call is TRBV11-3, the J call TRBJ2-7, with TRBD1 matching over 7 bases. Trimming cost V 5 bases and J 6 bases; bases outside gene matches: 4. This CDR3 is 12 amino acids long. Per germline, CDR1 SGHNT and CDR2 YENEEA. The DNA of the CDR3 is TGTGCCAGCAGCCACAGGGGTCCCGAGCAGTACTTC. This sequence encodes CASSHRGPEQYF.

The V gene is TRBV19, the J gene TRBJ2-7; D is unclear. Per the germline V gene, CDR1 is LNHDA and CDR2 is SQIVND (reference sequence). V shed 1 base and J shed 1 base, with 8 bases lying between them. The CDR3 totals 14 residues. The DNA of the CDR3 is TGTGCCAGTAGTATAGCTAAAGGGTCCTACGAGCAGTACTTC. Protein: CASSIAKGSYEQYF.

This clone was seen just once. The chain links TRBV27 to TRBJ2-7; D unclear. The V gene's germline CDR1 is MNHEY and CDR2 SMNVEV (reference sequence). The CDR3 has 11 residues. With 2 bases removed from V and 3 bases from J, the gap between germline ends came to 2 bases. As DNA, the CDR3 is TGTGCCAGCAGTTTAAACTACGAGCAGTACTTC. Its protein is CASSLNYEQYF.

On this clone itself: The junction departs from germline at one end; a sequencing error may be responsible. This chain joins TRBV7-8 and TRBJ2-5, with 10 bases fitting TRBD1. Germline values: CDR1 SGHVS, CDR2 FQNEAQ. The length of the CDR3 is 13 residues. CDR3 sequence: CASSLAGDRGLNF. DNA for the CDR3: TGTGCCAGCAGCTTAGCGGGGGACAGGGGCCTTAACTTC.

The chain carries TRBV13 and TRBJ2-6; D is unresolved. Trimming took off 2 bases at V and 1 base at J, with 0 bases between the two ends. The germline CDR1 and CDR2 sequences are PRHDT and FYEKMQ (reference sequence). The CDR3 runs to 13 residues. This CDR3 reads CASSLSGANVLTF. Here the CDR3 DNA reads TGTGCCAGCAGCTTATCTGGGGCCAACGTCCTGACTTTC.

V is TRBV10-2 and J is TRBJ1-5, with 9 bases matching TRBD1. Germline CDR1 and CDR2: WSHSY and SAAADI. The J segment lost 6 bases and the V segment lost 8 bases, leaving 11 bases of the junction unmatched. CDR3 length equals 15 residues. The CDR3 DNA sequence: TGCGCCAGCGACCCCGGGGACAGGGTGGGTCAGCCCCAGCATTTT. It specifies CASDPGDRVGQPQHF.

This chain joins TRBV6-6 and TRBJ2-5, with 8 bases that match TRBD2. CDR1 MNHNY and CDR2 SVGAGI come from the germline V gene (reference sequence). This CDR3 region has 13 residues. V dropped 10 bases and J dropped 0; count of bases not matched to a gene: 4. The CDR3 DNA reads as TGTGCCACCAAGCGGGGGAACCAAGAGACCCAGTACTTC. Residues: CATKRGNQETQYF.

The CDR3 loop is CASTERIAGGETQYF. In DNA, the CDR3 is TGCGCCAGCACCGAGAGGATAGCGGGGGGAGAGACCCAGTACTTC. The chain joins TRBV5-1 to TRBJ2-5, with TRBD2 matching over 10 bases. CDR1 is SGHRS, CDR2 YFSETQ, per germline. This CDR3 comprises 15 residues. Losses at the gene ends were 6 bases for V and 4 bases for J; bases not matched to a gene: 9.

V is TRBV6-1 and J is TRBJ2-2; D is possibly TRBD1 or TRBD2 (6 bases each). From germline, CDR1 is MNHNS and CDR2 SASEGT. The CDR3 has 14 residues. Trimming took off 4 bases at V and 5 bases at J, with 11 bases between the two ends. CDR3 sequence (DNA): TGTGCCAGCAGTGTGGAGGGGGTAACCGGGGAGCTGTTTTTT. Translated: CASSVEGVTGELFF.

This clone was detected once. The rearrangement links TRBV10-1 to TRBJ2-3, with D tentatively TRBD2 (6 bases). From germline, CDR1 is WNHNN and CDR2 SYGVQD (reference sequence). The V and J ends lost 4 bases and 1 base respectively, with 12 bases between them. The length of the CDR3 is 15 residues. The CDR3 sequence: CASSGAQRGTDTQYF. CDR3 sequence (DNA): TGCGCCAGCAGTGGAGCCCAGCGGGGCACAGATACGCAGTATTTT.

In this sample, this clone turned up many times. The chain combines TRBV10-3 with TRBJ1-5, with D tentatively TRBD1 (5 bases). Germline loops: CDR1 ENHRY, CDR2 SYGVKD. V dropped 10 bases and J dropped 9 bases, with 16 bases sitting between them. The CDR3 has 12 residues. CDR3 protein: CATRVGEGPQHF. DNA for the CDR3: TGTGCCACTCGGGTGGGGGAGGGGCCCCAGCATTTT.

This chain connects TRBV5-1 to TRBJ2-1; 7 bases agree with TRBD2. Germline CDR1 SGHRS, CDR2 YFSETQ. With 0 bases clipped from V and 14 bases from J, the junction kept 2 bases outside the gene matches. CDR3 length: 11 residues. DNA for the CDR3: TGCGCCAGCAGCTTGGAGGGGAGGGAGTTCTTC. This codes for CASSLEGREFF.

This clone was counted a single time. The gene calls are TRBV4-1 and TRBJ2-1; the match to TRBD1 covers 7 bases. The CDR3 extends over 17 amino acids. Losses at the gene ends were 4 bases for V and 2 bases for J; bases not matched to a gene: 11. Germline V lookup: CDR1 MGHRA, CDR2 YSYEKL. The CDR3 DNA reads TGCGCCAGCAGCCTCTTCTCACAGGGGACCACCTACAATGAGCAGTTCTTC. As protein: CASSLFSQGTTYNEQFF.